This T cell receptor beta chain was sequenced for a study of blood T cell repertoires in COVID-19 (dated by TCRdb to about 2020). In terms of the full investigation: Samples from collaborators originated in the United States, Italy and Spain and spanned both the acute and convalescent phases of COVID-19. The material from the prospective study consisted of cDNA or gDNA derived from T cells, B-cell-depleted T cells, or PBMCs. Deeply sampled blood TCRbeta repertoires from subjects exposed to, actively infected with, or recovered from COVID-19 were included in the dataset. The repertoires were released in a freely available public database meant as a resource for research on the immune response to SARS-CoV-2. The samples were drawn from the first 160 participants of the ongoing ImmuneRACE study and from about 1,200 subjects provided by 6 global collaborators. Nearly every sample came with metadata listing a de-identified subject ID, COVID-19 status, age in years and sex. Where available, HLA class I and class II types were obtained from metadata supplied by the sample provider rather than from assay-based typing.

The immunoSEQ Assay, a bias-controlled multiplex PCR, was used to amplify TCRbeta CDR3 regions from genomic DNA. Under the source paper's analysis protocol: The number of nucleated cells in each sample was estimated by amplification of reference gene primers within the assay. Sequence reads were collapsed and filtered to measure the absolute abundance of every unique TCRbeta CDR3 rearrangement. For each sample, productive Simpson clonality was calculated as the square root of Simpson's diversity index across productive rearrangements. Sourced from immuneACCESS, this table was stored by TCRdb with only in-frame sequences that have V and J called. A share of the clones is absent; for the studies checked, an unresolved V gene accounts for under half, and the remainder has no known explanation. V and J calls plus clone size are reproduced from that table; the DNA served to infer D and trimming. This sample lists some 170,000 clones; about 85% were detected once. Approximately 6.2% of the sample goes to the ten largest clones.

CDR1 SGDLS and CDR2 YYNGEE are derived from the germline V gene. The CDR3 has 14 amino acids, counting the end cysteine and phenylalanine. CDR3 DNA is the only sequence kept; it has 42 bases, read in frame from the first base. At the junction V is shortened by 4 bases and J by 4 bases, with 14 bases in between. The paper's findings and limits, for the study overall: How much clinical and demographic metadata was included differed by source and by participant, and the metadata was provided uncurated.

Enrolling through a virtual design, the prospective study's participants ranged in age from roughly 18 to 95 years and lived across 20 to 25 United States geographic areas. To assign participants to cohorts, the prospective study relied on clinical history that participants themselves reported in a screening survey and a study questionnaire. Recovered participants in ImmuneRACE Cohort 3 were defined by two consecutive negative NP/OP PCR tests, clearance by a healthcare professional, or resolution of symptoms. Each participant in the prospective study had whole blood, serum and a nasopharyngeal or oropharyngeal swab collected by mobile phlebotomists. Participants in the prospective study had the option to provide additional blood draws and questionnaires over a 2-month period. Blood samples from the prospective study were shipped frozen or at room temperature prior to DNA extraction. About this clone itself: Its antigen is currently not known. No base qualities exist here, and no much larger clone lies one base off it.

The TCR comes from a man in his forties or fifties who had recovered from COVID-19. The chain was built from TRBV9 and TRBJ1-1, with TRBD1 as a weak D call on 5 bases. Sequencing was performed on PBMCs or T cells enriched from blood (not recorded which). The CDR3 amino acid sequence is: CASSPEAGGTEAFF. The bases read TGTGCCAGCAGCCCAGAGGCGGGGGGCACTGAAGCTTTCTTT.